This T cell receptor beta chain emerged from a study of shared clonotypes between healthy human individuals. The protocol was immunoSEQ multiplex PCR, while the TCRdb copy is restricted to in-frame clones and leaves out a portion. The sample records roughly 500,000 clones, less than 96% being singletons. Trimming took 7 bases from V and 5 from J, leaving 18 bases between them. CDR1 and CDR2 (germline): MDHEN, SYDVKM. The CDR3 totals 15 residues. The sample comprised naive CD4+ T cells sorted from blood. Subset described: CD45RA+ positively selected. The chain has TRBV28 and TRBJ2-1; no clear D gene. This sequence originates from a woman aged 25 to 39 in good health. CDR3 bases: TGTGCCAGCACCCCTCCGTCCTATCGAAACAATGAGCAGTTCTTC. Encoded protein: CASTPPSYRNNEQFF.